The 9 T cell receptor beta chains reported below all come from one sample, sequenced in a study of blood T cell repertoires in COVID-19. The method was immunoSEQ multiplex PCR; TCRdb's version includes in-frame clones alone and lacks a portion of them. Among almost 350,000 clones listed, approximately 89% were seen once. Sequencing was performed on peripheral blood. These receptors originate from a woman aged 60 to 75 with COVID-19, enrolled during active disease.

V and J are TRBV5-1 and TRBJ2-7; D remains ambiguous. The length of the CDR3 is 13 residues. V shed 0 bases and J shed 6 bases, with 10 bases lying between them. The germline gives CDR1 SGHRS, CDR2 YFSETQ. CDR3 protein: CASSLAPYFEQYF. The DNA of the CDR3 is TGCGCCAGCAGCTTGGCCCCCTACTTCGAGCAGTACTTC.

The rearrangement uses TRBV19 and TRBJ1-5; D is unclear. Trimming shortened V by 3 bases and J by 7 bases, and 19 bases separated the two germline ends. This CDR3 is built from 16 residues. CDR1 LNHDA and CDR2 SQIVND come from the germline V gene (reference sequence). The CDR3 here is CASSIFGRAGSQPQHF. Here the CDR3 DNA reads TGTGCCAGTAGTATTTTTGGACGGGCCGGGAGCCAGCCCCAGCATTTT.

The J gene is TRBJ2-6, the V gene TRBV7-8; 9 nucleotides agree with TRBD2. This CDR3 comprises 18 residues. Trimming cost V 5 bases and J 4 bases; bases outside gene matches: 12. Germline lookup yields CDR1 SGHVS and CDR2 FQNEAQ. CDR3 in amino acids: CASSPAGGGARGANVLTF. CDR3 DNA sequence: TGTGCCAGCAGCCCCGCGGGCGGGGGGGCGCGAGGGGCCAACGTCCTGACTTTC.

CDR3 residues: CASSRERGTEAFF. In DNA form, the CDR3 reads TGTGCCAGCAGTCGGGAAAGGGGGACTGAAGCTTTCTTT. The genes are TRBV28 and TRBJ1-1; a possible D gene is TRBD1 (6 bases). The germline V and J ends were trimmed by 5 bases and 5 bases, with 12 bases remaining between them. The CDR3 is made up of 13 amino acids. The V gene's germline CDR1 is MDHEN and CDR2 SYDVKM.

The chain recombines TRBV5-6 with TRBJ1-1; TRBD1 agrees at 7 bases. V was clipped by 2 bases and J by 11 bases; unmatched bases: 6. CDR1 SGHDT and CDR2 YYEEEE come from the germline V gene. The CDR3 consists of 12 residues. The CDR3 sequence is CASSFFDRVAFF. CDR3 nucleotides: TGTGCCAGCAGCTTCTTCGACAGGGTGGCTTTCTTT.

The chain is built from TRBV7-2 and TRBJ1-5; 7 bases fit TRBD1. Trimming took 5 bases from V and 0 from J; bases not matched to a gene: 4. The CDR3 extends over 15 amino acids. Germline V CDR1 and CDR2: SGHTA, FQGNSA. The CDR3 here is CASSDRVYSNQPQHF. The CDR3 coding sequence is TGTGCCAGCAGCGACAGGGTATATAGCAATCAGCCCCAGCATTTT.

The chain joins TRBV7-2 to TRBJ1-6; D might be TRBD1 (5 bases). The germline V gene has CDR1 SGHTA and CDR2 FQGNSA. The CDR3 is 15 residues long. V lost 7 bases and J 9 bases, leaving 19 bases between the germline ends. The CDR3 coding sequence is TGTGCCAGCACCGACAGCATAACTATTCTTTCACCCCTCCACTTT. This gives the protein CASTDSITILSPLHF.

This clone was seen a handful of times. This rearrangement joins TRBV15 to TRBJ1-1, with D possibly matching TRBD1 (6 bases). The CDR3 runs to 13 residues. Germline values: CDR1 LNHNV, CDR2 YYDKDF (reference sequence). V lost 0 bases and J lost 8, with 10 bases in between. The CDR3: CATSRDLQGEAFF. The CDR3 bases are TGTGCCACCAGCAGAGACCTTCAGGGGGAAGCTTTCTTT.

The chain combines TRBV4-1 with TRBJ2-7; 8 nucleotides line up with TRBD2. V lost 1 base and J lost 3; bases outside the gene matches: 5. This CDR3 comprises 15 residues. In germline, CDR1 is MGHRA, CDR2 YSYEKL. The CDR3 DNA reads as TGCGCCAGCAGCCAAGGGGCGCGGGGGGTCTACGAGCAGTACTTC. Translating gives CASSQGARGVYEQYF.